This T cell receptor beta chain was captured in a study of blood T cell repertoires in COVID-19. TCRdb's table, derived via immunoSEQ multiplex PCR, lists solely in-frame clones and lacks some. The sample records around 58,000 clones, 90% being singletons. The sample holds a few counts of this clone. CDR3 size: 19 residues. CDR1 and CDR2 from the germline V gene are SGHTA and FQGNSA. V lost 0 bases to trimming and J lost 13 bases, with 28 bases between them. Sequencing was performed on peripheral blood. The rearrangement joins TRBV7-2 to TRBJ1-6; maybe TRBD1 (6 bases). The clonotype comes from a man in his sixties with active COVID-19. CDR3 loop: CASSLAQFQGILSGSPLHF. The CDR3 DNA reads TGTGCCAGCAGCTTAGCGCAATTCCAGGGGATCCTAAGTGGATCTCCCCTCCACTTT. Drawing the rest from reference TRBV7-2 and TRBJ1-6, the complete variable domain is GAGVSQSPSNKVTEKGKDVELRCDPISGHTALYWYRQSLGQGLEFLIYFQGNSAPDKSGLPSDRFSAERTGGSVSTLTIQRTQQEDSAVYLCASSLAQFQGILSGSPLHFGNGTRLTVT.